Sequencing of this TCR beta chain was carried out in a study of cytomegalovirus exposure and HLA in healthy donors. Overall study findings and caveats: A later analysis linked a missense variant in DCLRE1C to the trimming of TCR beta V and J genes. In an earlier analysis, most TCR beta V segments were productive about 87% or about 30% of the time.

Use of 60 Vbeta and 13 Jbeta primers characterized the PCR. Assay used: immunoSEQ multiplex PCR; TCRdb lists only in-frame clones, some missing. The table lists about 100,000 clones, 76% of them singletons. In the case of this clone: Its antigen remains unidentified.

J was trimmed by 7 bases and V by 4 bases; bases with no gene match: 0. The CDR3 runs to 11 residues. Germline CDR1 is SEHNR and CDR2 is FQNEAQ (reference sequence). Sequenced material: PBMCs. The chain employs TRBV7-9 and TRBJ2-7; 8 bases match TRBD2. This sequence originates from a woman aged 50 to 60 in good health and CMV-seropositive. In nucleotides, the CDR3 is TGTGCCAGCAGCTCTAGCGGGGAGCAGTACTTC. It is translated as CASSSSGEQYF. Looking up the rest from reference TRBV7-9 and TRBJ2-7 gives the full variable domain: DTGVSQNPRHKITKRGQNVTFRCDPISEHNRLYWYRQTLGQGPEFLTYFQNEAQLEKSRLLSDRFSAERPKGSFSTLEIQRTEQGDSAMYLCASSSSGEQYFGPGTRLTVT.